Shown below are 9 T cell receptor beta chains from a single sample sequenced in a study of beta chain features in type 1 diabetes. Expressed TCRB transcripts got sequenced, as all isolated RNA was reverse transcribed. The data were produced by immunoSEQ multiplex PCR, yet TCRdb's version contains in-frame clones alone and is incomplete. The sample shows about 930,000 clones, around a sixth of them seen only once. The sequenced material came from naive CD4+ T cells from blood. These receptors were collected from a woman under 30 in good health.

The chain links TRBV14 to TRBJ2-1; 9 nucleotides match TRBD1. In germline, CDR1 is SGHDN, CDR2 FVKESK. V gave up 2 bases and J gave up 4 bases; unmatched junction bases: 6. CDR3 length: 16 residues. CDR3 in DNA: TGTGCCAGCAGCCAATACCGGGACAGGGCATACAATGAGCAGTTCTTC. The encoded protein is CASSQYRDRAYNEQFF.

V usage is TRBV19 and J usage is TRBJ2-1, with 9 bases matching TRBD1. Germline V gene data show CDR1 as LNHDA and CDR2 as SQIVND (reference sequence). J lost 7 bases, V lost 7 bases, and 11 bases had no gene match. The CDR3 totals 15 residues. The DNA of the CDR3 is TGTGCCAGTAACCCCGGGACAGGGTATTGGAATGAGCAGTTCTTC. This encodes CASNPGTGYWNEQFF. The whole variable domain, filled in from reference TRBV19 and TRBJ2-1, reads DGGITQSPKYLFRKEGQNVTLSCEQNLNHDAMYWYRQDPGQGLRLIYYSQIVNDFQKGDIAEGYSVSREKKESFPLTVTSAQKNPTAFYLCASNPGTGYWNEQFFGPGTRLTVL.

This chain links TRBV19 with TRBJ2-7; 13 bases align to TRBD2. Germline CDR1 is LNHDA and CDR2 is SQIVND (reference sequence). This CDR3 has 15 amino acids. V shed 4 bases, J shed 3 bases, and the junction held 3 bases outside the gene matches. The CDR3 region has the DNA TGTGCCAGTAGTACGACTAGCGGGAGGATCTACGAGCAGTACTTC. It specifies CASSTTSGRIYEQYF.

This clone turned up a few times. J is TRBJ2-3 and V is TRBV14, with 10 bases that match TRBD2. The CDR3 totals 15 residues. The junction had 6 bases not matched to a gene; V was cut back by 5 bases and J by 4 bases. Germline V gene sequence: CDR1 SGHDN, CDR2 FVKESK. CDR3 bases: TGTGCCAGCAGCATAAGCGGGAGGGCCTCAGATACGCAGTATTTT. Its translation: CASSISGRASDTQYF.

Worth noting for this clone: This specimen includes other DNA sequences encoding the same CDR3. This rearrangement joins TRBV7-2 to TRBJ2-1; no clear D gene. The CDR3 sequence is 14 residues long. Germline assignment: CDR1 SGHTA and CDR2 FQGNSA. With 3 bases removed from V and 4 bases from J, the gap between germline ends came to 10 bases. DNA for the CDR3: TGTGCCAGCAGCTTGTCCCCTTCTTACAATGAGCAGTTCTTC. Residues: CASSLSPSYNEQFF.

This clone turned up a few times. This chain joins TRBV10-3 and TRBJ2-7; D call uncertain. Trimming pared 2 bases from V and 7 bases from J, leaving 18 bases between. The CDR3 totals 15 residues. Germline V gene lookup returns CDR1 ENHRY and CDR2 SYGVKD. The CDR3 bases are TGTGCCATCAGTGAGAACGCCGGGCCCCAAGGGGAGCAGTACTTC. Translated: CAISENAGPQGEQYF.

The chain joins TRBV5-1 to TRBJ1-2; D not certain. Germline V lookup: CDR1 SGHRS, CDR2 YFSETQ. Trimming removed 0 bases from V and 2 bases from J, with 11 bases in between. This CDR3 comprises 15 residues. The CDR3 nucleotides read TGCGCCAGCAGCTTGGAATGGGCATCCAACTATGGCTACACCTTC. Residues: CASSLEWASNYGYTF. Variable domain in full (rest from reference TRBV5-1 and TRBJ1-2): KAGVTQTPRYLIKTRGQQVTLSCSPISGHRSVSWYQQTPGQGLQFLFEYFSETQRNKGNFPGRFSGRQFSNSRSEMNVSTLELGDSALYLCASSLEWASNYGYTFGSGTRLTVV.

CDR3: CASGLVQGPEETQYF. The CDR3 bases are TGTGCTAGTGGTTTGGTACAGGGGCCCGAGGAGACCCAGTACTTC. V and J are TRBV12-5 and TRBJ2-5; TRBD1 aligns across 7 bases. The CDR3 totals 15 residues. The V gene's germline CDR1 is LGHNT and CDR2 FRNRAP. The trim removed 0 bases at V and 5 bases at J, leaving 6 bases unmatched.

This clone was counted a few times. The chain combines TRBV5-1 with TRBJ2-5, with 8 bases matching TRBD2. Trimming at V came to 0 bases and at J to 4 bases, leaving 5 bases not matched to a gene. Per germline, CDR1 SGHRS and CDR2 YFSETQ. The CDR3 has 15 amino acids. CDR3 in amino acids: CASSLAPGGRETQYF. DNA of the CDR3: TGCGCCAGCAGCTTGGCCCCGGGAGGGCGAGAGACCCAGTACTTC.